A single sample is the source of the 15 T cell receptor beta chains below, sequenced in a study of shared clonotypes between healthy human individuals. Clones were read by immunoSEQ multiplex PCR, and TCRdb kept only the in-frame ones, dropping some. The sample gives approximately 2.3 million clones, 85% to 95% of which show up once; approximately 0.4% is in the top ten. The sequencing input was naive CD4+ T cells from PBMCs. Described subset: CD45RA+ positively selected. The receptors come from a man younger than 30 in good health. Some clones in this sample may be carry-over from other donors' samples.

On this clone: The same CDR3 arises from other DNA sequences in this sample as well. CDR3 residues: CASSQGRGAYEQYF. The CDR3 nucleotides are TGTGCCAGCTCACAAGGACGGGGAGCCTACGAGCAGTACTTC. The chain couples TRBV18 to TRBJ2-7; D is perhaps TRBD2 (5 bases). CDR3 length: 14 amino acids. Germline values: CDR1 KGHSH, CDR2 LQKENI. V shed 4 bases and J shed 2 bases, with 12 bases lying between them.

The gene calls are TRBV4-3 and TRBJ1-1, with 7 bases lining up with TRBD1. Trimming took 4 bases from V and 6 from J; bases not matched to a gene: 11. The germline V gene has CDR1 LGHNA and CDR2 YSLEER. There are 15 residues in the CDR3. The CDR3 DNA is TGCGCCAGCAGCCCTCTACCGACAGGGCGGGCTGAAGCTTTCTTT. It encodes CASSPLPTGRAEAFF.

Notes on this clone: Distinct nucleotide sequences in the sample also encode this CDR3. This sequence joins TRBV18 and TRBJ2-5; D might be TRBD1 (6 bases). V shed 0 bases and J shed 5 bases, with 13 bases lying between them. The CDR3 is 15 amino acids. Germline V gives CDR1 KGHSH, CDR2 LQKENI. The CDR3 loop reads CASSPPSGAGETQYF. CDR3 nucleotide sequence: TGTGCCAGCTCACCACCGTCAGGGGCCGGGGAGACCCAGTACTTC.

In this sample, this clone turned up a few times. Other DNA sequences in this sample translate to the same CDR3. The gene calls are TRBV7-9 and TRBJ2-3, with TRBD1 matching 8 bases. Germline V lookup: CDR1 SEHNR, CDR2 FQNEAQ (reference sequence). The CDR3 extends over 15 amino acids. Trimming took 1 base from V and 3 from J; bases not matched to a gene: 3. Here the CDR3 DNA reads TGTGCCAGCAGCTTAGGACAGGGGCCTACAGATACGCAGTATTTT. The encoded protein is CASSLGQGPTDTQYF.

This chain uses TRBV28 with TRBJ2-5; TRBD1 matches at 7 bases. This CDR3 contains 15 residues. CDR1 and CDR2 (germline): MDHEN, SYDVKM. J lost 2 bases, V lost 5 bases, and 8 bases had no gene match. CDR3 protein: CASSRRTGLQETQYF. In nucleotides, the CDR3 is TGTGCCAGCAGTCGTAGGACAGGACTTCAAGAGACCCAGTACTTC.

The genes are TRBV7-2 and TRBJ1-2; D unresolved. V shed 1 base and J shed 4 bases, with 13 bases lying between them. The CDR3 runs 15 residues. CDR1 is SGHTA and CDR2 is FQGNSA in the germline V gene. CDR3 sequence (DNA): TGTGCCAGCAGCTTAGAATCGGACGGGGTCTATGGCTACACCTTC. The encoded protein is CASSLESDGVYGYTF.

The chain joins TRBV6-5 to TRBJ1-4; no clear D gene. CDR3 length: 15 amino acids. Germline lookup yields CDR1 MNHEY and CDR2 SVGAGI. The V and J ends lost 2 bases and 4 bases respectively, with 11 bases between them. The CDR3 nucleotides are TGTGCCAGCAGTTACGATGGCGGCATTAATGAAAAACTGTTTTTT. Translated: CASSYDGGINEKLFF.

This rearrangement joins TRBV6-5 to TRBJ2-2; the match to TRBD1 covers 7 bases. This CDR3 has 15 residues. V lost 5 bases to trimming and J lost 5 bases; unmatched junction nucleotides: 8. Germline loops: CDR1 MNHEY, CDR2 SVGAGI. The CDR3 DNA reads TGTGCCAGCAGTATTACCGGGACAGAGACCGGGGAGCTGTTTTTT. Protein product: CASSITGTETGELFF.

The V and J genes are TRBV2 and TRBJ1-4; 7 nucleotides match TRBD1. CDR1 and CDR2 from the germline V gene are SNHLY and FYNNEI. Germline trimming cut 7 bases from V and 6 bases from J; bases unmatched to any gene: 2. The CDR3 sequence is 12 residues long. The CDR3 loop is CASTGQDEKLFF. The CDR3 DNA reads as TGTGCCAGCACTGGACAGGATGAAAAACTGTTTTTT.

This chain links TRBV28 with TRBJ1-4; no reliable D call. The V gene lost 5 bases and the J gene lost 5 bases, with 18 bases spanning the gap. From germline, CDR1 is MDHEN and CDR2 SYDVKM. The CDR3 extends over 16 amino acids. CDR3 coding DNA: TGTGCCAGCAGTGCCCCCCGTGACACCTCCAATGAAAAACTGTTTTTT. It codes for CASSAPRDTSNEKLFF.

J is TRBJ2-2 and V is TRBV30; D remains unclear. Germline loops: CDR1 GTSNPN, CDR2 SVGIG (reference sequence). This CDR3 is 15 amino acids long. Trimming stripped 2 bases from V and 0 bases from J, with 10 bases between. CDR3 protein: CAWSKATANTGELFF. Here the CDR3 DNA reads TGTGCCTGGAGTAAGGCAACCGCGAACACCGGGGAGCTGTTTTTT.

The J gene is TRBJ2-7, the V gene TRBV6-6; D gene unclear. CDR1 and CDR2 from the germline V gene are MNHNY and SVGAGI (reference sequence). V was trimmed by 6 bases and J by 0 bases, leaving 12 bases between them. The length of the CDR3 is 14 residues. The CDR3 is CASSDGSRSYEQYF. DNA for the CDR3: TGTGCCAGCAGCGACGGATCCCGCTCCTACGAGCAGTACTTC.

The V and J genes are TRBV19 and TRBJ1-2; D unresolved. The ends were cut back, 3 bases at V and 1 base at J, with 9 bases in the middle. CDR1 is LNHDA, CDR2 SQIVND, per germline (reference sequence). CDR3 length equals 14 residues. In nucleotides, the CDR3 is TGTGCCAGTAGTATCATTGGGTTTAACTATGGCTACACCTTC. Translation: CASSIIGFNYGYTF.

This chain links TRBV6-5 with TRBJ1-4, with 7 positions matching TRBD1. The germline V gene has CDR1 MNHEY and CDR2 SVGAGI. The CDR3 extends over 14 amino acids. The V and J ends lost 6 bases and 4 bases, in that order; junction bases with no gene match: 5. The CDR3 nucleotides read TGTGCCAGCAGGAAACAGGGGAATAATGAAAAACTGTTTTTT. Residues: CASRKQGNNEKLFF.

The CDR3 nucleotides are TGTGCCAGCAGCTTAATGTGGAACACTGAAGCTTTCTTT. Protein: CASSLMWNTEAFF. The gene calls are TRBV11-2 and TRBJ1-1; D is uncertain. The CDR3 loop spans 13 amino acids. Germline CDR1 reads SGHAT; CDR2 reads FQNNGV. V was pared by 2 bases and J by 1 base, with 5 bases between.